One sample yielded the 31 T cell receptor beta chains listed below, sequenced in a study of metastatic and nonmetastatic thyroid tumors. TCRdb reanalyzed the PCR reads via MiXCR. The data show about 24,000 clones, with around 15% seen just once and 14% held by the top ten. Patients underwent thyroid surgery, and none had received any treatment before it. Sequenced sample: blood. These receptors were taken from a female donor with papillary thyroid cancer or a benign thyroid nodule (not recorded which). Some clones in this sample may be carry-over from other donors' samples.

This clone is classed as medium-sized (0.01 to 0.1%). The rearrangement joins TRBV19 to TRBJ1-4; tentative D call: TRBD1 (6 bases). Germline values: CDR1 LNHDA, CDR2 SQIVND (reference sequence). Trimming took off 11 bases at V and 7 bases at J, with 14 bases between the two ends. CDR3 size: 12 residues. CDR3 amino acids: CAVRGPGEKLFF. DNA for the CDR3: TGTGCCGTCAGGGGACCGGGTGAAAAACTGTTTTTT.

The sample holds many counts of this clone. The same CDR3 can be traced to other DNA sequences in this sample. The chain joins TRBV18 to TRBJ1-5, with D tentatively TRBD1 (6 bases). This CDR3 contains 15 residues. Germline V gene data show CDR1 as KGHSH and CDR2 as LQKENI. Trimming took 3 bases from V and 7 from J, leaving 16 bases between them. CDR3 amino acids: CASSPRDRLDQPQHF. CDR3 in DNA: TGTGCCAGCTCACCCAGAGACAGGTTGGACCAGCCCCAGCATTTT.

This clone was counted many times. The V and J genes are TRBV5-1 and TRBJ1-2; D may be TRBD1 (5 bases). Germline V gives CDR1 SGHRS, CDR2 YFSETQ. V was shortened by 0 bases and J by 2 bases, with 5 bases between the two germline ends. The CDR3 is 13 residues long. DNA of the CDR3: TGCGCCAGCAGCTTGGAGGGGAACTATGGCTACACCTTC. It specifies CASSLEGNYGYTF.

The chain links TRBV13 to TRBJ2-3, with 11 bases identical to TRBD2. Germline CDR1 PRHDT, CDR2 FYEKMQ (reference sequence). V was clipped by 4 bases and J by 0 bases; unmatched bases: 9. The CDR3 covers 18 residues. The CDR3 protein is CASSSSSGGPESTDTQYF. The CDR3 DNA is TGTGCCAGCAGCTCTTCTAGCGGGGGGCCGGAAAGCACAGATACGCAGTATTTT.

This clone occurred once. The chain couples TRBV20-1 to TRBJ1-2, with 7 bases aligning to TRBD1. V gave up 2 bases and J gave up 7 bases; unmatched junction bases: 16. CDR3 length: 16 amino acids. CDR1 is DFQATT, CDR2 SNEGSKA, per germline (reference sequence). CDR3 residues: CSARSRGGMVNGGYTF. The CDR3 coding sequence is TGCAGTGCTAGATCCAGGGGGGGCATGGTTAATGGTGGCTACACCTTC.

In this sample, this clone turned up many times. At the DNA level, this CDR3 is encoded by other sequences in the same sample as well. J is TRBJ2-7 and V is TRBV6-2 or TRBV6-3, with D hard to call. The CDR3 loop spans 13 amino acids. Germline V lookup: CDR1 MNHEY, CDR2 SVGEGT. Deletions cut 4 bases from V and 2 bases from J, with 9 bases between. The CDR3 is CASSLDAPYEQYF. The CDR3 DNA reads as TGTGCCAGCAGTTTGGACGCTCCCTACGAGCAGTACTTC.

This clone was seen a few times. A clone one base away is much larger, so this may be a read error. The chain couples TRBV29-1 to TRBJ2-1, with TRBD1 matching over 12 bases. CDR1 is SQVTM and CDR2 is ANQGSEA in the germline V gene. This CDR3 contains 13 residues. V dropped 7 bases and J dropped 9; count of bases not matched to a gene: 7. Here the CDR3 reads CSGGQGAGTEQFF. For the CDR3, the DNA is TGCAGCGGGGGACAGGGGGCTGGGACTGAGCAGTTCTTC.

The table lists this clone with many counts. J is TRBJ1-4 and V is TRBV7-8, with TRBD1 matching 7 bases. The CDR3 totals 16 residues. From germline, CDR1 is SGHVS and CDR2 FQNEAQ. J gave up 4 bases and V 5 bases, and 10 bases lay outside the gene matches. CDR3 sequence reads: CASSNARDRSNEKLFF. The CDR3 bases are TGTGCCAGCAGCAACGCCAGGGACAGAAGTAATGAAAAACTGTTTTTT. Full variable domain (rest looked up from reference TRBV7-8 and TRBJ1-4): GAGVSQSPRYKVAKRGQDVALRCDPISGHVSLFWYQQALGQGPEFLTYFQNEAQLDKSGLPSDRFFAERPEGSVSTLKIQRTQQEDSAVYLCASSNARDRSNEKLFFGSGTQLSVL.

This clone was detected many times. The chain recombines TRBV6-5 with TRBJ2-1; 9 nucleotides match TRBD2. Germline CDR1 reads MNHEY; CDR2 reads SVGAGI. The CDR3 totals 16 residues. Unmatched junction bases numbered 3, after V lost 0 bases and J lost 3 bases. This CDR3 is CASSYSLAGLYNEQFF. CDR3 DNA: TGTGCCAGCAGTTACTCCCTAGCGGGACTCTACAATGAGCAGTTCTTC.

This clone was seen many times. This chain connects TRBV28 to TRBJ1-5; D ambiguous. This CDR3 has 15 amino acids. CDR1 is MDHEN and CDR2 is SYDVKM in the germline V gene. Trimming cost V 5 bases and J 6 bases, with 17 bases left between them. The CDR3 coding sequence is TGTGCCAGCAGTCCGGGTTATGGAGCTGGTCAGCCCCAGCATTTT. Its translation is CASSPGYGAGQPQHF.

This clone was counted at least ten times. The chain carries TRBV7-8 and TRBJ1-2; D gene ambiguous. The CDR3 extends over 13 amino acids. CDR1 is SGHVS and CDR2 is FQNEAQ in the germline V gene. V was clipped by 1 base and J by 8 bases, with 11 bases between them. DNA for the CDR3: TGTGCCAGCAGCTTAGAGAGGGCAACCGGCTACACCTTC. Translated, it gives CASSLERATGYTF.

There are many counts of this clone. The chain is built from TRBV28 and TRBJ1-5; maybe TRBD1 (6 bases). V dropped 1 base and J dropped 1 base, with 17 bases sitting between them. CDR1 and CDR2 from the germline V gene are MDHEN and SYDVKM. The CDR3 extends over 18 amino acids. CDR3 protein: CASSLYPSFTGSNQPQHF. The CDR3 DNA is TGTGCCAGCAGTTTATACCCTTCATTCACAGGGAGCAATCAGCCCCAGCATTTT. Looking up the rest from reference TRBV28 and TRBJ1-5 gives the full variable domain: DVKVTQSSRYLVKRTGEKVFLECVQDMDHENMFWYRQDPGLGLRLIYFSYDVKMKEKGDIPEGYSVSREKKERFSLILESASTNQTSMYLCASSLYPSFTGSNQPQHFGDGTRLSIL.

This chain links TRBV28 with TRBJ1-2; no definite D call. V was shortened by 8 bases and J by 7 bases, with 8 bases between the two germline ends. The CDR3 is 10 residues long. Germline assignment: CDR1 MDHEN and CDR2 SYDVKM. This CDR3 is CASFYGGYTF. In nucleotides, the CDR3 is TGTGCCAGCTTTTACGGTGGCTACACCTTC.

This clone was detected ten times or more. The chain uses TRBV6-1 and TRBJ1-5; 7 nucleotides line up with TRBD1. With 5 bases clipped from V and 6 bases from J, the junction kept 10 bases outside the gene matches. CDR1 and CDR2 (germline): MNHNS, SASEGT. The CDR3 has 15 amino acids. The CDR3 DNA follows: TGTGCCAGCAGTCAGGGGGGGGGGGGGATTCAGCCCCAGCATTTT. Amino acid sequence: CASSQGGGGIQPQHF.

The J gene is TRBJ2-2, the V gene TRBV20-1; D gene uncertain. CDR3 size: 14 residues. Deletions cut 0 bases from V and 7 bases from J, with 12 bases between. Per germline, CDR1 DFQATT and CDR2 SNEGSKA (reference sequence). CDR3 sequence reads: CSARDKTKGGELFF. The CDR3 DNA is TGCAGTGCTAGAGATAAGACAAAGGGCGGGGAGCTGTTTTTT.

This clone was observed at least ten times. The chain couples TRBV7-9 to TRBJ2-2; 10 nucleotides line up with TRBD2. Germline V CDR1 and CDR2: SEHNR, FQNEAQ (reference sequence). The CDR3 has 15 amino acids. The ends lost 7 bases at V and 5 bases at J; junction bases unmatched: 7. CDR3 in amino acids: CASTLLGLATGELFF. In DNA form, the CDR3 reads TGTGCCAGCACCCTGCTGGGACTAGCGACCGGGGAGCTGTTTTTT.

This chain joins TRBV28 and TRBJ2-1, with 10 bases identical to TRBD2. J gave up 4 bases and V 4 bases, and 10 bases lay outside the gene matches. The CDR3 totals 17 residues. Germline CDR1 and CDR2: MDHEN and SYDVKM. The CDR3, as DNA: TGTGCCAGCAGTTCACCACGACTAGCGGGCTGGTACAATGAGCAGTTCTTC. Translated, it gives CASSSPRLAGWYNEQFF.

Many counts were recorded for this clone. CDR3: CASSQETIRDYRYNEQFF. The CDR3 bases are TGTGCCAGCAGCCAAGAAACCATCCGGGACTACCGCTACAATGAGCAGTTCTTC. This rearrangement joins TRBV3-1 to TRBJ2-1; 7 nucleotides align to TRBD2. The V segment lost 0 bases and the J segment 3 bases; nucleotides outside the gene matches: 11. Germline CDR1 LGHDT, CDR2 YNNKEL (reference sequence). This CDR3 comprises 18 residues.

This clone was seen just once. This chain joins TRBV5-1 and TRBJ1-2; no firm D call. Germline assignment: CDR1 SGHRS and CDR2 YFSETQ. The CDR3 is 13 residues long. Trimming cost V 0 bases and J 6 bases, with 9 bases left between them. The CDR3 sequence is CASSLAEGDGYTF. CDR3 sequence (DNA): TGCGCCAGCAGCTTGGCGGAGGGTGATGGCTACACCTTC. Full variable domain (outside the CDR3, taken from reference TRBV5-1 and TRBJ1-2): KAGVTQTPRYLIKTRGQQVTLSCSPISGHRSVSWYQQTPGQGLQFLFEYFSETQRNKGNFPGRFSGRQFSNSRSEMNVSTLELGDSALYLCASSLAEGDGYTFGSGTRLTVV.

This clone was recorded a few times. This sequence joins TRBV6-1 and TRBJ1-5; 10 positions match TRBD1. Germline-derived CDR1 and CDR2 are MNHNS and SASEGT. Germline trimming cut 3 bases from V and 5 bases from J; bases unmatched to any gene: 10. The CDR3 is 17 amino acids. The CDR3 sequence: CASSDPGQGTPHQPQHF. The DNA for the CDR3 is TGTGCCAGCAGTGACCCGGGACAGGGGACACCGCATCAGCCCCAGCATTTT.

The sample holds many counts of this clone. A much larger clone lies one base from this, so it may be a read error. The sample contains more than one DNA sequence encoding this CDR3. The J gene is TRBJ1-4, the V gene TRBV18; D is possibly TRBD1 (5 bases). The CDR3 has 16 residues. Germline CDR1 and CDR2: KGHSH and LQKENI. V dropped 5 bases and J dropped 0 bases, with 13 bases sitting between them. The chain's CDR3 is CASSLGQGATNEKLFF. In nucleotides, the CDR3 is TGTGCCAGCTCATTAGGGCAGGGAGCAACTAATGAAAAACTGTTTTTT.

The chain employs TRBV20-1 and TRBJ2-1; 9 nucleotides match TRBD1. With 1 base clipped from V and 4 bases from J, the junction kept 8 bases outside the gene matches. There are 16 residues in the CDR3. From germline, CDR1 is DFQATT and CDR2 SNEGSKA (reference sequence). DNA for the CDR3: TGCAGTGCTAGAGCCACAGGGGGCTTGACGTACAATGAGCAGTTCTTC. Protein sequence: CSARATGGLTYNEQFF.

The sample holds many counts of this clone. The chain combines TRBV5-1 with TRBJ2-5, with D perhaps TRBD1 or TRBD2 (5 bases each). The ends were cut back, 2 bases at V and 2 bases at J, with 7 bases in the middle. The CDR3 is made up of 13 amino acids. Looked up from germline, CDR1 is SGHRS and CDR2 is YFSETQ. CDR3 loop: CASSFWGQETQYF. CDR3 nucleotide sequence: TGCGCCAGCAGCTTCTGGGGGCAAGAGACCCAGTACTTC.

This chain joins TRBV28 and TRBJ2-7; D gene unclear. This CDR3 spans 11 amino acids. Germline CDR1 and CDR2: MDHEN and SYDVKM. Trimming shortened V by 8 bases and J by 3 bases, and 8 bases separated the two germline ends. In nucleotides, the CDR3 is TGTGCCAGCTTAGGGTTCTACGAGCAGTACTTC. Residues: CASLGFYEQYF.

This clone was observed many times. Different DNA sequences within this sample yield the same CDR3. This chain connects TRBV11-2 to TRBJ2-1; 7 nucleotides match TRBD2. CDR3 length equals 15 residues. J lost 9 bases, V lost 5 bases, and 13 bases had no gene match. The germline gives CDR1 SGHAT, CDR2 FQNNGV. The chain's CDR3 is CASSQSGVTPSEQFF. In nucleotides, the CDR3 is TGTGCCAGCAGCCAAAGCGGGGTCACCCCCAGTGAGCAGTTCTTC.

This clone was found many times. The chain carries TRBV6-1 and TRBJ2-6, with D hard to call. The germline V and J ends were trimmed by 6 bases and 0 bases, with 9 bases remaining between them. Germline-derived CDR1 and CDR2 are MNHNS and SASEGT. The CDR3 is made up of 15 amino acids. For the CDR3, the DNA is TGTGCCAGCAGCACTGGGGTCTCTGGGGCCAACGTCCTGACTTTC. Translation gives CASSTGVSGANVLTF.

This clone was counted many times. This sequence joins TRBV5-1 and TRBJ2-5; 9 bases fit TRBD1. The length of the CDR3 is 15 residues. With 1 base clipped from V and 5 bases from J, the junction kept 6 bases outside the gene matches. CDR1 is SGHRS, CDR2 YFSETQ, per germline. The CDR3 loop is CASSLTGGRKETQYF. The CDR3 nucleotides read TGCGCCAGCAGCTTGACAGGGGGCCGAAAGGAGACCCAGTACTTC.

This clone appeared many times. The chain carries TRBV11-1 and TRBJ2-7; D uncertain. V was cut by 5 bases and J by 4 bases, with 9 bases left in between. This CDR3 comprises 12 residues. Germline CDR1 is SGHAT and CDR2 is FQDESV (reference sequence). In nucleotides, the CDR3 is TGTGCCAGCAGCCCCTTGGGGTACGAGCAGTACTTC. Its protein product is CASSPLGYEQYF.

This clone was detected many times. This rearrangement joins TRBV20-1 to TRBJ1-5; D gene ambiguous. CDR1 DFQATT and CDR2 SNEGSKA come from the germline V gene (reference sequence). CDR3 size: 15 residues. The V gene lost 4 bases and the J gene lost 0 bases, with 13 bases spanning the gap. CDR3 bases: TGCAGTGCTACTTTTAGCGGCGATAGCAATCAGCCCCAGCATTTT. It codes for CSATFSGDSNQPQHF.

This clone was recorded at least ten times. This chain joins TRBV20-1 and TRBJ2-7; D not resolved. V gave up 2 bases and J gave up 2 bases, with 10 bases separating them. CDR1 is DFQATT, CDR2 SNEGSKA, per germline (reference sequence). This CDR3 is built from 13 residues. CDR3 sequence reads: CSARNRRTYEQYF. The CDR3 DNA follows: TGCAGTGCTAGAAATAGGCGGACCTACGAGCAGTACTTC.

This clone was recorded at least ten times. The chain couples TRBV20-1 to TRBJ2-7; D gene ambiguous. CDR1 and CDR2 (germline): DFQATT, SNEGSKA (reference sequence). The CDR3 consists of 13 residues. Trimming removed 3 bases at V and 6 bases at J, with 15 bases between. The CDR3 nucleotides read TGCAGTGCTAGGCTAGTGGGAAGTGGCGAGCAGTACTTC. Its protein product is CSARLVGSGEQYF.